A selection of T cell receptor beta chains follows, all from one sample in a study of CD8+ T cells in alopecia areata. Here immunoSEQ multiplex PCR was the method, and the copy in TCRdb shows in-frame clones only, minus some. This table holds 120,000 or so clones, around 60% found once. This material consisted of CD4+ T cells sorted from blood, taken at week 4, from a patient treated with tofacitinib. The receptors originated from a human donor with alopecia areata. CDR3s include the opening cysteine and the closing phenylalanine or tryptophan. A D gene is named only where the DNA matches it firmly. Clone size is given for some rows only: seen once, a few or many times, or a class if the clone is expanded.

.,TRBD2,TRBJ2-1,TRBV5-1,TGCGCCAGCAGCTTGGAGGCTAGCGGAGATGAGCAGTTCTTC,CASSLEASGDEQFF
.,.,TRBJ1-2,TRBV5-4,TGTGCCAGCAGCTTTGACCACTATGGCTACACCTTC,CASSFDHYGYTF
.,.,TRBJ1-2,TRBV29-1,TGCAGCGCCGAGGCTAACTATGGCTACACCTTC,CSAEANYGYTF
.,.,TRBJ1-6,TRBV9,TGTGCCAGCAGCCTCGGGAATTCACCCCTCCACTTT,CASSLGNSPLHF
few,TRBD1,TRBJ1-4,TRBV7-2,TGTGCCAGCAGCCTAAGACAGGGGGAAGGCGAAAAACTGTTTTTT,CASSLRQGEGEKLFF
.,.,TRBJ2-5,TRBV7-2,TGTGCCACTCGAAGACAAGAGACCCAGTACTTC,CATRRQETQYF
.,TRBD1,TRBJ2-7,TRBV7-3,TGTGCCAGCAGCATTTCCGGGACAGGGGCCTACGAGCAGTACTTC,CASSISGTGAYEQYF
.,.,TRBJ1-1,TRBV29-1,TGCAGCGCCCATGAGTTGAACACTGAAGCTTTCTTT,CSAHELNTEAFF
.,.,TRBJ2-7,TRBV25-1,TGTGCCAGCAGTGGGGGTAGCGGTTACACCCCCCCCTACGAGCAGTACTTC,CASSGGSGYTPPYEQYF
.,.,TRBJ2-4,TRBV27,TGTGCCAGCAGTCGCGGACAGCTTAGCGGCATTCAGTACTTC,CASSRGQLSGIQYF
.,.,TRBJ2-2,TRBV30,TGTGCCTGGAATACCCTAGCGACCGGGGAGCTGTTTTTT,CAWNTLATGELFF
few,.,TRBJ1-2,TRBV7-9,TGTGCCAGCAGCTCCTCCTATGGCTACACCTTC,CASSSSYGYTF
.,TRBD1,TRBJ2-7,TRBV5-1,TGCGCCAGCAGCTTGCGACAGGGGCCTTTGTCCTACGAGCAGTACTTC,CASSLRQGPLSYEQYF
few,.,TRBJ1-2,TRBV29-1,TGCAGCGTTGTTCTTGCCAGCAACTATGGCTACACCTTC,CSVVLASNYGYTF
once,TRBD1,TRBJ1-2,TRBV2,TGTGCCAGCAGTGAAGTTGTGGGCAGGGGGTCGGGCTATGGCTACACCTTC,CASSEVVGRGSGYGYTF
.,.,TRBJ1-4,TRBV7-2,TGTGCCAGCAGCTTAAATGAAAAACTGTTTTTT,CASSLNEKLFF
.,TRBD1,TRBJ1-1,TRBV10-3,TGTGCCTCACGGGACAGGGGAATGAACACTGAAGCTTTCTTT,CASRDRGMNTEAFF
.,TRBD2,TRBJ2-3,TRBV27,TGTGCCAGCAGTTCAGGACTAGCGGACGGGGGCACAGATACGCAGTATTTT,CASSSGLADGGTDTQYF
.,TRBD2,TRBJ2-1,TRBV7-3,TGTGCCAGCAGCTTCGCGGGGGGCAATGAGCAGTTCTTC,CASSFAGGNEQFF
.,.,TRBJ2-3,TRBV6-6,TGTGCCAGCAGCCGAACAGCCTCAGATACGCAGTATTTT,CASSRTASDTQYF
.,TRBD1,TRBJ1-4,TRBV15,TGTGCCACCAGCAGAGAATCAGGGGGCGTGGGTGAAAAACTGTTTTTT,CATSRESGGVGEKLFF
few,.,TRBJ1-5,TRBV30,TGTGCCTGGAGTAAAGGTGGGGGAAGACAGCCCCAGCATTTT,CAWSKGGGRQPQHF
.,.,TRBJ2-2,TRBV7-3,TGTGCCAGCAGCTTAACGACCTACACCGGGGAGCTGTTTTTT,CASSLTTYTGELFF
few,TRBD2,TRBJ2-3,TRBV30,TGTGCCTGGATCCCCCAAGGACTAGAGCCGCAGTATTTT,CAWIPQGLEPQYF
.,TRBD1,TRBJ1-2,TRBV29-1,TGCAGCGTTGAAGAATCACAGGGGGCGTATGGCTACACCTTC,CSVEESQGAYGYTF
.,.,TRBJ2-1,TRBV19,TGTGCCAGTCGACGGGGTGCAGCGCCGACCTACAATGAGCAGTTCTTC,CASRRGAAPTYNEQFF
.,.,TRBJ1-4,TRBV29-1,TGCAGCGTAGAAGACCATGCAACTAATGAAAAACTGTTTTTT,CSVEDHATNEKLFF
once,.,TRBJ2-3,TRBV6-5,TGTGCCAGCAGTAGGGCGACCGGCACAGATACGCAGTATTTT,CASSRATGTDTQYF
.,.,TRBJ2-5,TRBV9,TGTGCCAGCAGCGTAGGGGGAGAGACCCAGTACTTC,CASSVGGETQYF
medium-sized,.,TRBJ1-2,TRBV19,TGTGCCACGGGGCCCGGCTACACCTTC,CATGPGYTF
.,.,TRBJ2-1,TRBV7-3,TGTGCCAGCAGCCCCACACTATTTGATCCCCATGAGCAGTTCTTC,CASSPTLFDPHEQFF
.,.,TRBJ2-7,TRBV27,TGTGCCAGCAGGACAAGCTCCTACGAGCAGTACTTC,CASRTSSYEQYF
.,.,TRBJ2-5,TRBV5-1,TGCGCCAGCAGCTCGGCGATCTTGGACACGGGTGACTCCCAGTACTTC,CASSSAILDTGDSQYF
.,.,TRBJ2-7,TRBV2,TGTGCCAGCAGCAGGGGTAGTTACGAGCAGTACTTC,CASSRGSYEQYF
.,.,TRBJ2-1,TRBV7-3,TGTGCCAGCAGCTTAATCGGACAGTCCTCCTACAATGAGCAGTTCTTC,CASSLIGQSSYNEQFF
few,.,TRBJ1-2,TRBV11-2,TGTGCCAGCAGCTTAGAGTCGGCCAGCCGCTATGGCTACACCTTC,CASSLESASRYGYTF
few,.,TRBJ1-2,TRBV27,TGTGCCAGCACCCCATCGGGTGGGGCCCCTTCTTCCGGCTACACCTTC,CASTPSGGAPSSGYTF
.,TRBD1,TRBJ1-5,TRBV7-2,TGTGCCAGCACCTTGGGCAGGGGGCGGCCCCAGCATTTT,CASTLGRGRPQHF
.,.,TRBJ2-3,TRBV5-1,TGCGCCAGCAGCTTGGCCGTTTCGACTGAGACAGATACGCAGTATTTT,CASSLAVSTETDTQYF
.,.,TRBJ2-6,TRBV30,TGTGCCTGGAGTCCTGGGGCCAACGTCCTGACTTTC,CAWSPGANVLTF
few,.,TRBJ1-5,TRBV29-1,TGCAGCGTTGCCACACAGAATCAGCCCCAGCATTTT,CSVATQNQPQHF
few,.,TRBJ2-5,TRBV7-8,TGTGCCAGCAGCTTAGCGCCAGCCGTAGAGACCCAGTACTTC,CASSLAPAVETQYF